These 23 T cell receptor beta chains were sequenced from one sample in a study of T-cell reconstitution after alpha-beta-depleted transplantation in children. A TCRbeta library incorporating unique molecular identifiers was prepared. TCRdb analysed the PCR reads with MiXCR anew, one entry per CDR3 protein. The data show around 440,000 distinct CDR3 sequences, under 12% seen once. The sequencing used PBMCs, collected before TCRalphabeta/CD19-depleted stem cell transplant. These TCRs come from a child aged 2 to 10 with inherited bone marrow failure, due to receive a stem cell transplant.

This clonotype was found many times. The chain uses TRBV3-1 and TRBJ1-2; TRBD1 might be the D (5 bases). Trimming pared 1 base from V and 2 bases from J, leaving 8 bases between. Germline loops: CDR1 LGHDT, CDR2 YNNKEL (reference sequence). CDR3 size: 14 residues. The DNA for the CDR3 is TGTGCCAGCAGCCAAGGGAGGGGAAACTATGGCTACACCTTC. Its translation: CASSQGRGNYGYTF.

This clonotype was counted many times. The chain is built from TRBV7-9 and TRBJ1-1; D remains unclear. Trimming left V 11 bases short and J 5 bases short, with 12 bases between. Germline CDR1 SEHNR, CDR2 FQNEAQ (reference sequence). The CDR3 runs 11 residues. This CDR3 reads CAGSIATEAFF. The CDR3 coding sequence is TGTGCCGGGTCGATTGCAACTGAAGCTTTCTTT.

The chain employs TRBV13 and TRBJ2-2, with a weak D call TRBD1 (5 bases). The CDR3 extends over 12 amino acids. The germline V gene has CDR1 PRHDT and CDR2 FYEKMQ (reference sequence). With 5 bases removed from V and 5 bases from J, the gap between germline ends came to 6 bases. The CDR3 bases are TGTGCCAGCAGCAGGACAACCGGGGAGCTGTTTTTT. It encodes CASSRTTGELFF.

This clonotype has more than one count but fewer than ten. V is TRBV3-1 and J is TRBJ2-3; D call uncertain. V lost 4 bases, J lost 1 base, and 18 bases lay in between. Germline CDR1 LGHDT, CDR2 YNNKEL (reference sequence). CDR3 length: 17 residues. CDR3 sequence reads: CASSLARGQARTDTQYF. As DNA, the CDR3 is TGTGCCAGCAGCCTCGCCAGAGGCCAGGCACGCACAGATACGCAGTATTTT.

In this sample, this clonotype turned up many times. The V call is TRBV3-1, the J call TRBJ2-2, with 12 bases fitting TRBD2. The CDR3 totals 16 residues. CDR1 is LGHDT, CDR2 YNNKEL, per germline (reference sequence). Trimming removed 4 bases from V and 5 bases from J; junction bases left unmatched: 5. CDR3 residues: CASSPTSGRRTGELFF. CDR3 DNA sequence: TGTGCCAGCAGCCCAACTAGCGGGAGGCGGACCGGGGAGCTGTTTTTT.

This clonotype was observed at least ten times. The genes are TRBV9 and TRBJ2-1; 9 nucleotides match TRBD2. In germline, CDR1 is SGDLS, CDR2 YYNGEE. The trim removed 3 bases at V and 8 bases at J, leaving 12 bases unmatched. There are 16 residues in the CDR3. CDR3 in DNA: TGTGCCAGCAGCGAGGGCCATAGCGGGAGTCTCTATGAGCAGTTCTTC. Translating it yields CASSEGHSGSLYEQFF. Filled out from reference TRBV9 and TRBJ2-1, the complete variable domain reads DSGVTQTPKHLITATGQRVTLRCSPRSGDLSVYWYQQSLDQGLQFLIQYYNGEERAKGNILERFSAQQFPDLHSELNLSSLELGDSALYFCASSEGHSGSLYEQFFGPGTRLTVL.

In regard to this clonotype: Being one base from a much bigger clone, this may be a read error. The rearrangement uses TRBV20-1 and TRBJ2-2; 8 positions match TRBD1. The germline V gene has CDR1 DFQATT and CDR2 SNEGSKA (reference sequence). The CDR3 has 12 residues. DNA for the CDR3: TGCAGTGCTGGCAGGGGGCTCGGGGACCTGTTTTTT. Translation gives CSAGRGLGDLFF.

CDR3 sequence: CASSQEQIIGEGVLYYEQYF. CDR3 coding DNA: TGCGCCAGCAGCCAAGAACAGATAATAGGGGAAGGGGTCTTGTACTACGAGCAGTACTTC. The chain carries TRBV4-3 and TRBJ2-7; tentatively, D is TRBD1 (5 bases). CDR1 LGHNA and CDR2 YSLEER come from the germline V gene. V was clipped by 0 bases and J by 3 bases, with 27 bases between them. The CDR3 is 20 amino acids.

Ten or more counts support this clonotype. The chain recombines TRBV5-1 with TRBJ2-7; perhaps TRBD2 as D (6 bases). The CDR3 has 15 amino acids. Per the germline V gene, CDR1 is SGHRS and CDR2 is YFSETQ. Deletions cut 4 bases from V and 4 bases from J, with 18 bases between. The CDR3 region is CASSPDARAGYEQYF. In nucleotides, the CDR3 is TGCGCCAGCAGCCCAGACGCCAGGGCGGGGTACGAGCAGTACTTC.

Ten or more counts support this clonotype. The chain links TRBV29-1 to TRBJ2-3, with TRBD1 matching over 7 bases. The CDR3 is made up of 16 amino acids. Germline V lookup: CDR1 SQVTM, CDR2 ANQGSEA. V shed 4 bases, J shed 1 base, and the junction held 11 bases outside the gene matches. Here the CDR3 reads CSVGTLTGSGTDTQYF. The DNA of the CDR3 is TGCAGCGTTGGGACCCTGACAGGGTCGGGCACAGATACGCAGTATTTT.

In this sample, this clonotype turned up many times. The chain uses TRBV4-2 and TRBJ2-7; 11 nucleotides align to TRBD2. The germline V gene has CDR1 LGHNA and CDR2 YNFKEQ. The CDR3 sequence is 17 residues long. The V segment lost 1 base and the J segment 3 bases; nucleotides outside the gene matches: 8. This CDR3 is CASSQGLAGRFVYEQYF. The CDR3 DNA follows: TGTGCCAGCAGCCAAGGACTAGCGGGAAGGTTCGTCTACGAGCAGTACTTC.

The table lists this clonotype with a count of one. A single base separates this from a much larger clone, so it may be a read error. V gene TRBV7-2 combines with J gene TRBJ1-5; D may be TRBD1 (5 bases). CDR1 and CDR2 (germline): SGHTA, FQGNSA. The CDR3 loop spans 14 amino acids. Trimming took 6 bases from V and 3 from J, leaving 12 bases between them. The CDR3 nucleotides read TGTGCCAGCAGACCGGCCAGGGCCAATCAGCCCCAGCATTTT. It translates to CASRPARANQPQHF.

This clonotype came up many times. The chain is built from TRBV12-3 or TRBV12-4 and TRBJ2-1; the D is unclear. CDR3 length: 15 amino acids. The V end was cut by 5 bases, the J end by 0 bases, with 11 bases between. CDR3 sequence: CASSLHIISYNEQFF. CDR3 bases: TGTGCCAGCAGTCTCCATATAATCTCCTACAATGAGCAGTTCTTC.

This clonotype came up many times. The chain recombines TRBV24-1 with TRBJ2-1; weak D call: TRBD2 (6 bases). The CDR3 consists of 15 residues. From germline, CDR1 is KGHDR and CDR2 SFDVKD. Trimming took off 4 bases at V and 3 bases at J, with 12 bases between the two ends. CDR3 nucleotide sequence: TGTGCCACCAGTGACCCTAGGAGGGACTACAATGAGCAGTTCTTC. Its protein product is CATSDPRRDYNEQFF.

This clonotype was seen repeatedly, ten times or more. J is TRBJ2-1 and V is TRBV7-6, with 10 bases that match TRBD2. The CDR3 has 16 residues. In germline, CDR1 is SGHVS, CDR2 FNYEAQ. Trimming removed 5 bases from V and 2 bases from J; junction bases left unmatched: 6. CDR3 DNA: TGTGCCAGCAGCGCGGTTAGCGGGAGGACCTACAATGAGCAGTTCTTC. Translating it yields CASSAVSGRTYNEQFF. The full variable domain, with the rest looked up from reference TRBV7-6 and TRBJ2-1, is GAGVSQSPRYKVTKRGQDVALRCDPISGHVSLYWYRQALGQGPEFLTYFNYEAQQDKSGLPNDRFSAERPEGSISTLTIQRTEQRDSAMYRCASSAVSGRTYNEQFFGPGTRLTVL.

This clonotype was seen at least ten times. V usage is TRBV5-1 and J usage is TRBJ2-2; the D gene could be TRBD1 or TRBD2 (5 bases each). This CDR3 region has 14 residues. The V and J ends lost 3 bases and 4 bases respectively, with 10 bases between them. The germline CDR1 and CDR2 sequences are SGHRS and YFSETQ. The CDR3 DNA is TGCGCCAGCAGCTCGTGGGACGGCACCGGGGAGCTGTTTTTT. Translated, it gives CASSSWDGTGELFF.

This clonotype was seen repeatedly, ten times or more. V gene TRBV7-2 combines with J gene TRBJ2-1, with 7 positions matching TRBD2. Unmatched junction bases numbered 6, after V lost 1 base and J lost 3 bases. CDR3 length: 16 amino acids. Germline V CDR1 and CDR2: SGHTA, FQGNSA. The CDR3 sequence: CASSLGPSGNYNEQFF. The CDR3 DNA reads TGTGCCAGCAGCTTAGGCCCTAGCGGTAACTACAATGAGCAGTTCTTC.

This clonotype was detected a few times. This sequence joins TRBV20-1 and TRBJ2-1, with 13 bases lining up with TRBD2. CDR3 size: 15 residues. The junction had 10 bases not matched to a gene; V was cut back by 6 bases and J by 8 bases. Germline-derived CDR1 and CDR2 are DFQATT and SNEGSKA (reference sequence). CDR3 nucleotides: TGCAGTGCCCTAGGACTAGCGGGAGTATTTGATGAGCAGTTCTTC. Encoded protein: CSALGLAGVFDEQFF.

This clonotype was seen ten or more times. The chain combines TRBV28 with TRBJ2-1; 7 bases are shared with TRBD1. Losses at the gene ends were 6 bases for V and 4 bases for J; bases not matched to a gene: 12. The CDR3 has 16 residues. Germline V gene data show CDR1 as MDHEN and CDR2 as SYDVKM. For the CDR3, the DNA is TGTGCCAGCAGCCCTCTTACAGGGGCTCTATACAATGAGCAGTTCTTC. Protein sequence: CASSPLTGALYNEQFF.

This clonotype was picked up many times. As DNA, the CDR3 is TGTGCCAGCGAACACCGCTCGTGGAGCAGGGGGGTCAATCAGCCCCAGCATTTT. It is translated as CASEHRSWSRGVNQPQHF. The J gene is TRBJ1-5, the V gene TRBV28; 7 nucleotides line up with TRBD1. The V gene end was trimmed by 8 bases and the J gene end by 3 bases; junction bases not matched to a gene: 19. Looked up from germline, CDR1 is MDHEN and CDR2 is SYDVKM. The CDR3 is 18 residues long.

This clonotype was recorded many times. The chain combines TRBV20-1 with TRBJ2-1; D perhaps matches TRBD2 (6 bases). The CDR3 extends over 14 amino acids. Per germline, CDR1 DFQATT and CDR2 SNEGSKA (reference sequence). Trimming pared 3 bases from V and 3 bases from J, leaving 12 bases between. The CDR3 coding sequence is TGCAGTGCTAGGTACCCGGGGGTCTACAATGAGCAGTTCTTC. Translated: CSARYPGVYNEQFF.

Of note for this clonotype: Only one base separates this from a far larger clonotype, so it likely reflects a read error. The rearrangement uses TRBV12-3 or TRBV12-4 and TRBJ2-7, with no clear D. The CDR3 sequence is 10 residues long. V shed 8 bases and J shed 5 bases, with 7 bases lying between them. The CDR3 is CASGNHEQYF. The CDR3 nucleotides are TGTGCCAGCGGAAATCACGAGCAGTACTTC.

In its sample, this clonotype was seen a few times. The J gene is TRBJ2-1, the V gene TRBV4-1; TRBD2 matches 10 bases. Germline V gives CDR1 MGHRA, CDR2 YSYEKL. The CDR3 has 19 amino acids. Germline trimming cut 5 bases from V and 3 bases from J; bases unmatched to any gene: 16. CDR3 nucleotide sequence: TGCGCCAGCAGCAGGGAGGGTTCGAGCGGGAGGGCCCACTACAATGAGCAGTTCTTC. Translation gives CASSREGSSGRAHYNEQFF.